This record concerns one TCR beta chain sequence. This entry is derived from a study of beta chain features in type 1 diabetes. cDNA synthesis used the whole RNA isolate, giving expressed TCRB sequences. The table came from immunoSEQ multiplex PCR; TCRdb's copy has only in-frame clones and leaves some out. The profile shows fewer than 500,000 clones, approximately 14% of them singletons. This CDR3 is built from 14 residues. V lost 2 bases to trimming and J lost 5 bases, with 12 bases between them. The germline V gene has CDR1 MNHEY and CDR2 SVGAGI. All sorted populations exceeded 95% purity. The V gene is TRBV6-5, the J gene TRBJ2-5; D remains unclear. The sequenced sample consisted of naive CD4+ T cells from blood. The clonotype originates from a young man in good health. CDR3 nucleotides: TGTGCCAGCAGTTACATCGGCCTTCGGGAGACCCAGTACTTC. Its translation: CASSYIGLRETQYF.